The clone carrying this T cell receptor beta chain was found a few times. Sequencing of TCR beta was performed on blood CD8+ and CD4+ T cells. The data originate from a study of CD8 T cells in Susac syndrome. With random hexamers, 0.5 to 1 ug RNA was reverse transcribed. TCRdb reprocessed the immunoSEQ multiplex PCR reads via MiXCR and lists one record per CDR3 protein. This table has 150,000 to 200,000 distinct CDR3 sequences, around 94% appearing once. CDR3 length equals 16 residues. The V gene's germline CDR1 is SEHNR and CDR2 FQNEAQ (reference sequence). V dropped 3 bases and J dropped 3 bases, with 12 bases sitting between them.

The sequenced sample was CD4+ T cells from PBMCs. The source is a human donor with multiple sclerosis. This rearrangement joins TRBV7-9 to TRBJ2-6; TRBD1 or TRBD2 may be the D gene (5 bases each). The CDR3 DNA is TGTGCCAGCAGCTTGGCCGGGGCAAGTGGGGCCAACGTCCTGACTTTC. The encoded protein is CASSLAGASGANVLTF.